This is a list of T cell receptor beta chains from one sample in a study of shared clonotypes between healthy human individuals. The protocol was immunoSEQ multiplex PCR, while the TCRdb copy is restricted to in-frame clones and leaves out a portion. This table has about 2.4 million clones, approximately 93% appearing once. The sample was naive CD4+ T cells from PBMCs. The receptors derive from a man aged 18-30 years in good health. Some clones in this sample may be carry-over from other donors' samples. Both conserved end residues are part of each CDR3. The D gene is left open where the match is weak. The size field is filled for only some rows; it gives once, few, many or a size class.

TRBV27	.	TRBJ2-7	.	TGTGCCAGCAGTTTGGGACAAAGCTCCTACGAGCAGTACTTC	CASSLGQSSYEQYF
TRBV4-1	TRBD1	TRBJ2-7	.	TGCGCCAGCAGCCAGTTTCCGGGACAGGGTCACTACGAGCAGTACTTC	CASSQFPGQGHYEQYF
TRBV28	.	TRBJ1-1	.	TGTGCCAGCAGTTTGCAACCCTATCCCACTGAAGCTTTCTTT	CASSLQPYPTEAFF
TRBV7-2	.	TRBJ1-4	.	TGTGCCAGCAGCTTTCAGGGAACGACTAATGAAAAACTGTTTTTT	CASSFQGTTNEKLFF
TRBV5-1	TRBD2	TRBJ2-1	.	TGCGCCAGCAGCCCCCTAGCGGGGGGTCCGAATGAGCAGTTCTTC	CASSPLAGGPNEQFF
TRBV6-5	TRBD1	TRBJ1-5	.	TGTGCCAGCAAACCCGACAGGGTGCTCAATCAGCCCCAGCATTTT	CASKPDRVLNQPQHF
TRBV2	.	TRBJ1-5	few	TGTGCCAGCAGTGAGGGTCCTCCGTCTCAGCCCCAGCATTTT	CASSEGPPSQPQHF
TRBV29-1	.	TRBJ1-2	.	TGCAGCGCAGTACCGGGACATATCAACTATGGCTACACCTTC	CSAVPGHINYGYTF
TRBV7-2	TRBD2	TRBJ2-1	.	TGTGCCAGCAGCACTCCTTCCGGGAGGGCCCCCAATGAGCAGTTCTTC	CASSTPSGRAPNEQFF
TRBV4-1	TRBD2	TRBJ2-4	once	TGCGCCAGCAGCCAGCCCTCGGGGGGTGGTGCCAAAAACATTCAGTACTTC	CASSQPSGGGAKNIQYF
TRBV5-4	.	TRBJ1-1	.	TGTGCCAGCAGTCCCCGTCGGGGCACTGAAGCTTTCTTT	CASSPRRGTEAFF
TRBV28	.	TRBJ1-4	.	TGTGCCAGCAGTCTACCTTACAGCAGTGAAAAACTGTTTTTT	CASSLPYSSEKLFF
TRBV21-1	.	TRBJ2-7	.	TGTGCCAGCAGCAATTTGGGGGGGCCCTACGAGCAGTACTTC	CASSNLGGPYEQYF
TRBV4-2	TRBD2	TRBJ2-1	.	TGTGCCAGCAGCCAAGGAGCTAGCGGGGCCGGAAATGAGCAGTTCTTC	CASSQGASGAGNEQFF
TRBV7-6	.	TRBJ1-3	.	TGTGCCAGCAGCTCCAGGGACTCTGGAAACACCATATATTTT	CASSSRDSGNTIYF
TRBV29-1	.	TRBJ2-1	.	TGCAGCGTTACTACGAACAGTTACTCCTACAATGAGCAGTTCTTC	CSVTTNSYSYNEQFF
TRBV10-3	TRBD2	TRBJ2-1	.	TGTGCCACCCTAATAGCGGGAGGGAAAAACAATGAGCAGTTCTTC	CATLIAGGKNNEQFF
TRBV18	.	TRBJ2-4	.	TGTGCCAGCTCACCGGGCGGACAGAACGCGCTCCTCAACATTCAGTACTTC	CASSPGGQNALLNIQYF
TRBV9	.	TRBJ2-1	.	TGTGCCAGCAGCGTGGGGGACAATGAGCAGTTCTTC	CASSVGDNEQFF
TRBV30	.	TRBJ1-4	.	TGTGCCTGGAGTGCCGGCCCCCTGAGCGGAACTAATGAAAAACTGTTTTTT	CAWSAGPLSGTNEKLFF
TRBV9	TRBD1	TRBJ2-3	.	TGTGCCAGCAGCGCCCGACAGGGAGATCCCACAGATACGCAGTATTTT	CASSARQGDPTDTQYF
TRBV9	.	TRBJ1-3	.	TGTGCCAGCAGCGTAGCGACAGCCATTACGGGAAACACCATATATTTT	CASSVATAITGNTIYF
TRBV5-4	.	TRBJ1-1	.	TGTGCCAGCAGCTGGAAGGGGCTGACTGAAGCTTTCTTT	CASSWKGLTEAFF
TRBV19	TRBD1	TRBJ1-4	few	TGTGCCAGTACCACAGGGGGCACAGGTGAAAAACTGTTTTTT	CASTTGGTGEKLFF
TRBV5-1	TRBD2	TRBJ2-2	once	TGCGCCAGCGACCCCGGGACTAGCACCGGGGAGCTGTTTTTT	CASDPGTSTGELFF
TRBV5-1	TRBD2	TRBJ2-3	.	TGCGCCAGCAGCTTACCACTAGCGTCTAGCACAGATACGCAGTATTTT	CASSLPLASSTDTQYF
TRBV7-9	.	TRBJ2-1	.	TGTGCCAGCAGCCCCAATGTGGTAACCAAAGCCTACAATGAGCAGTTCTTC	CASSPNVVTKAYNEQFF
TRBV5-5	.	TRBJ1-5	.	TGTGCCAGCAGCTTGGTGGGGGGGGACCAGCCCCAGCATTTT	CASSLVGGDQPQHF
TRBV7-3	.	TRBJ1-1	once	TGTGCCAGCAGCCCCTCTTTGGGACGAAGGAACACTGAAGCTTTCTTT	CASSPSLGRRNTEAFF
TRBV7-2	.	TRBJ1-4	.	TGTGCCAGCAGCTTAGGACCGGGAGAAAAACTGTTTTTT	CASSLGPGEKLFF
TRBV4-2	TRBD2	TRBJ2-7	.	TGTGCCAGCAGCCAAGGACGAAGGCGGACTAGCGGGAGTTTCTACGAGCAGTACTTC	CASSQGRRRTSGSFYEQYF
TRBV7-3	.	TRBJ2-1	.	TGTGCCAGCAGCTTACGTGCGGCGAAGGTTGAGCAGTTCTTC	CASSLRAAKVEQFF
TRBV7-3	TRBD2	TRBJ2-1	.	TGTGCCAGCAGCTTAGCCACTAGCGGGAGGGCTGGTCGTGAGCAGTTCTTC	CASSLATSGRAGREQFF
TRBV2	TRBD1	TRBJ1-2	.	TGTGCCAGCAGGGACAGGGGCTATGGCTACACCTTC	CASRDRGYGYTF
TRBV2	TRBD2	TRBJ2-7	.	TGTGCCAGCAACGGGGAAGCGGGAGTTGAGCAGTACTTC	CASNGEAGVEQYF
TRBV2	TRBD2	TRBJ2-1	.	TGTGCCAGCAGTGTATTACCCCTAGCGGGAGGGCCCTCTCGGGAGCAGTTCTTC	CASSVLPLAGGPSREQFF
TRBV7-2	.	TRBJ1-1	.	TGTGCCAGCAGCTTAGTGGGGGAGCCGACTCCTAAAGCTTTCTTT	CASSLVGEPTPKAFF
TRBV27	.	TRBJ1-1	.	TGTGCCAGCAGTCCAAAGCCCGGGACTCCGGCTTTCTTT	CASSPKPGTPAFF
TRBV5-1	.	TRBJ2-3	.	TGCGCCAGCAGCGAATGGACAGACACAGATACGCAGTATTTT	CASSEWTDTDTQYF
TRBV2	.	TRBJ1-1	.	TGTGCCAGCAGTGTTGCACAGCACACTGAAGCTTTCTTT	CASSVAQHTEAFF
TRBV30	.	TRBJ1-1	.	TGTGCGATCCGGGACATAACTGAAGCTTTCTTT	CAIRDITEAFF
TRBV18	TRBD2	TRBJ2-2	once	TGTGCCAGCTCACGAGGGAGCGGGAGGCGCGACACCGGGGAGCTGTTTTTT	CASSRGSGRRDTGELFF
TRBV7-9	TRBD1	TRBJ2-7	.	TGTGCCAGCAGCACGGGACAGGGCGCCTCCGAGCAGTACTTC	CASSTGQGASEQYF
TRBV4-1	.	TRBJ2-3	.	TGCGCCAGCAGCCCCAAGTACGGAGTCCCAGATACGCAGTATTTT	CASSPKYGVPDTQYF
TRBV6-6	.	TRBJ1-1	.	TGTGCCAGCATCCCGAGGGGGGCTAGTACTGAAGCTTTCTTT	CASIPRGASTEAFF
TRBV10-1	TRBD2	TRBJ2-7	.	TGCGCCCGGGAAGCGGGAGGGTCCTACGAGCAGTACTTC	CAREAGGSYEQYF
TRBV30	TRBD2	TRBJ2-3	once	TGTGCCTGGACTGGACTAGCGGGAGGGCCCGATACGCAGTATTTT	CAWTGLAGGPDTQYF
TRBV28	TRBD1	TRBJ1-3	once	TGTGCCAGCAGTTCCCATGCTCTACAGGGGGCCAACACCATATATTTT	CASSSHALQGANTIYF
TRBV28	.	TRBJ1-4	.	TGTGCCAGCAGTTTACAAGGTGTTAATGAAAAACTGTTTTTT	CASSLQGVNEKLFF
TRBV6-5	.	TRBJ2-1	.	TGTGCCAGCAGTTGGGGGAATGAGCAGTTCTTC	CASSWGNEQFF
TRBV10-2	TRBD2	TRBJ2-3	.	TGCGCCAGCAGTGAGATCCCCGGGACTAGCGGTTACACAGATACGCAGTATTTT	CASSEIPGTSGYTDTQYF
TRBV5-6	TRBD1	TRBJ1-3	.	TGTGCCAGCAGCTCGGGACAGAGCTCTGGAAACACCATATATTTT	CASSSGQSSGNTIYF
TRBV11-2	.	TRBJ1-5	.	TGTGCCAGCAGCTTAGATAGGCGGGGAGGTCAGCCCCAGCATTTT	CASSLDRRGGQPQHF